This TCR beta chain originates from a study of T-cell memory formation after mild COVID-19. At the level of the study: TCR clusters were mostly confined to one donor each.

The CDR3 consists of 16 residues. The V and J ends lost 1 base and 0 bases respectively, with 9 bases between them. Germline V gene lookup returns CDR1 SGHTA and CDR2 FQGTGA. With respect to this clonotype: Its target is not known.

Overall study results and limits: There was a balanced CD4/CD8 profile in clones contracting day 15 to 85, and later expanders leaned CD4+. Some responding clones appeared in pre-infection memory, suggesting cross-reactive memory joined.

TCRdb processed the 5' RACE reads anew with MiXCR; each CDR3 protein has one entry. The sample shows approximately 430,000 distinct CDR3 sequences, about a quarter of them seen only once. The TCR sequence derives from an adult woman who had mild COVID-19 (a few samples of this study predate the infection). Cell type and time point are not known. Sample: PBMCs or a T cell subset sorted from them (not recorded which). The chain employs TRBV7-3 and TRBJ2-2; perhaps D is TRBD1 or TRBD2 (6 bases each). DNA for the CDR3: TGTGCCAGCAGCTTAAAGGGGGGCTCGAACACCGGGGAGCTGTTTTTT. It codes for CASSLKGGSNTGELFF.